Presented here are 10 T cell receptor beta chains from one specimen sequenced in a study of T cells after somatic rescue of genetic block. Data came from immunoSEQ multiplex PCR; TCRdb stores just in-frame clones and leaves some out. Of some 68,000 clones listed, roughly 91% are singletons. Material for sequencing was peripheral blood mononuclear cells (PBMCs). The origin of the receptors is a man aged 25-40 years.

The chain couples TRBV6-5 to TRBJ1-5, with 7 nucleotides matching TRBD1. CDR3 size: 15 residues. Germline CDR1 reads MNHEY; CDR2 reads SVGAGI. The ends lost 5 bases at V and 0 bases at J; junction bases unmatched: 4. In DNA, the CDR3 is TGTGCCAGCAGTCGGACAGGCTCTAGCAATCAGCCCCAGCATTTT. The encoded protein is CASSRTGSSNQPQHF.

The chain uses TRBV2 and TRBJ2-1; no clear D gene. The ends were cut back, 4 bases at V and 0 bases at J, with 10 bases in the middle. The germline CDR1 and CDR2 sequences are SNHLY and FYNNEI. The CDR3 consists of 15 residues. The CDR3 DNA reads as TGTGCCAGCAGTGTTTTGCCTGGCTCCTACAATGAGCAGTTCTTC. This encodes CASSVLPGSYNEQFF.

This clone has only a few counts. The J gene is TRBJ2-7, the V gene TRBV2; 7 bases line up with TRBD2. The V gene's germline CDR1 is SNHLY and CDR2 FYNNEI. With V trimmed by 4 bases and J by 4 bases, 7 bases remained unmatched. This CDR3 is built from 14 residues. CDR3 DNA: TGTGCCAGCAGTGCTCGCGGGAGTGTGTACGAGCAGTACTTC. Translation gives CASSARGSVYEQYF.

The chain couples TRBV6-7 to TRBJ1-2; maybe TRBD1 (5 bases). TRBV6-7 is filed as an ORF, its function uncertain. V lost 2 bases, J lost 4 bases, and 11 bases lay in between. The CDR3 consists of 14 residues. Here the CDR3 DNA reads TGTGCCAGCAGTTACACCGGGACCCCCTATGGCTACACCTTC. The encoded protein is CASSYTGTPYGYTF.

The rearrangement links TRBV19 to TRBJ2-5, with 7 bases that match TRBD2. The CDR3 consists of 17 residues. CDR1 is LNHDA and CDR2 is SQIVND in the germline V gene (reference sequence). After removal of 6 bases from V and 1 base from J, the junction contained 14 bases not matched to a gene. The CDR3 protein is CASSPEGRARGQETQYF. The CDR3 bases are TGTGCCAGTAGCCCCGAAGGGAGGGCGAGGGGCCAAGAGACCCAGTACTTC.

The V gene is TRBV10-1, the J gene TRBJ1-4, with D possibly matching TRBD1 (6 bases). V lost 3 bases and J lost 0, with 17 bases in between. The CDR3 runs to 18 residues. Germline V CDR1 and CDR2: WNHNN, SYGVQD (reference sequence). CDR3 sequence reads: CASSDDRTEGSTNEKLFF. The DNA of the CDR3 is TGCGCCAGCAGTGATGACAGGACCGAGGGGTCAACTAATGAAAAACTGTTTTTT.

V is TRBV7-9 and J is TRBJ2-1; D perhaps matches TRBD1 (6 bases). The CDR3 runs to 15 residues. In germline, CDR1 is SEHNR, CDR2 FQNEAQ (reference sequence). With 4 bases removed from V and 6 bases from J, the gap between germline ends came to 16 bases. CDR3 sequence: CASSSPPQGFNEQFF. The CDR3 region has the DNA TGTGCCAGCAGCTCCCCCCCACAGGGCTTCAATGAGCAGTTCTTC. Combining the CDR3 with reference TRBV7-9 and TRBJ2-1 gives the whole variable domain DTGVSQNPRHKITKRGQNVTFRCDPISEHNRLYWYRQTLGQGPEFLTYFQNEAQLEKSRLLSDRFSAERPKGSFSTLEIQRTEQGDSAMYLCASSSPPQGFNEQFFGPGTRLTVL.

The chain combines TRBV18 with TRBJ1-5; the match to TRBD1 covers 8 bases. After removal of 3 bases from V and 8 bases from J, the junction contained 6 bases not matched to a gene. The germline CDR1 and CDR2 sequences are KGHSH and LQKENI. The CDR3 runs to 14 residues. For the CDR3, the DNA is TGTGCCAGCTCACCGGACAGGGAAGTTAAGCCCCAGCATTTT. Translated: CASSPDREVKPQHF.

This rearrangement joins TRBV9 to TRBJ2-1, with a tentative D call TRBD1 (5 bases). CDR3 length: 12 amino acids. V was trimmed by 4 bases and J by 10 bases, leaving 12 bases between them. CDR1 SGDLS and CDR2 YYNGEE come from the germline V gene. Written as DNA, the CDR3 is TGTGCCAGCAGCTCGCAGGGTGCCGAGCAGTTCTTC. Translating it yields CASSSQGAEQFF.

The chain has TRBV5-1 and TRBJ2-1, with 11 positions matching TRBD2. J was trimmed by 8 bases and V by 7 bases; bases with no gene match: 11. The germline gives CDR1 SGHRS, CDR2 YFSETQ. The CDR3 covers 15 residues. As DNA, the CDR3 is TGCGCCAGCCAAAGGGCACTAGCGGGAGTCTATGAGCAGTTCTTC. Its translation is CASQRALAGVYEQFF.